Listed below are T cell receptor beta chains from one sample, sequenced in a study of CD8+ T cells in alopecia areata. The repertoire was sequenced with immunoSEQ multiplex PCR; TCRdb's copy has only in-frame clones and lacks some. The sample shows 100,000 to 150,000 clones, 45% to 50% of them seen only once. What was sequenced was NKG2D-low CD8+ T cells sorted from blood. Source of these receptors: a human donor with alopecia areata. Each CDR3 is given with its conserved first and last residue. D genes are given only for firm matches. Expanded clones get a size class; other rows say once, few or many, or leave the size out.

v_call	d_call	j_call	clone_size	cdr3_nt	cdr3_aa
TRBV27	.	TRBJ2-1	.	TGTGCCAGCAGTTTACGAGGGGGGGGCAATGAGCAGTTCTTC	CASSLRGGGNEQFF
TRBV14	.	TRBJ1-1	few	TGTGCCAGCCTCGATGGGGGAGGGAACACTGAAGCTTTCTTT	CASLDGGGNTEAFF
TRBV29-1	.	TRBJ2-1	.	TGCAGCGTTGGAATCGAGGATAATGAGCAGTTCTTC	CSVGIEDNEQFF
TRBV4-1	.	TRBJ2-7	.	TGCGCCAGCAGCTACAGGACCACTTCAAGCTCCTACGAGCAGTACTTC	CASSYRTTSSSYEQYF
TRBV4-1	.	TRBJ2-7	.	TGCGCCAGCAGCCCCGCACAGGGAACCTACGAGCAGTACTTC	CASSPAQGTYEQYF
TRBV29-1	.	TRBJ1-2	once	TGCAGCGGGCAGCGGGGGGACTATGGCTACACCTTC	CSGQRGDYGYTF
TRBV30	TRBD1	TRBJ2-1	.	TGTGCCTGGAGTGGGGGACAGGGGGCCGATGAGCAGTTCTTC	CAWSGGQGADEQFF
TRBV29-1	.	TRBJ2-3	few	TGCAGCGTTGACTCAGATACGCAGTATTTT	CSVDSDTQYF
TRBV5-4	.	TRBJ1-1	.	TGTGCCAGCAGCCGAAGGGAGAACACTGAAGCTTTCTTT	CASSRRENTEAFF
TRBV9	TRBD2	TRBJ2-2	.	TGTGCCAGCAGTCTAGCGGGGAGTACCGGGGAGCTGTTTTTT	CASSLAGSTGELFF
TRBV28	.	TRBJ1-2	few	TGTGCCAGCCGGACAGCGGATGGCTACACCTTC	CASRTADGYTF
TRBV4-1	TRBD1	TRBJ2-7	.	TGCGCCAGCAGCCCCGGGACAGGGGCTTTTGAGCAGTACTTC	CASSPGTGAFEQYF
TRBV29-1	.	TRBJ1-1	.	TGCAGCGTCGAGAACACTGAAGCTTTCTTT	CSVENTEAFF
TRBV11-2	.	TRBJ2-7	.	TGTGCCAGCAGCGAGATGGGACCCAACCCTTACGAGCAGTACTTC	CASSEMGPNPYEQYF
TRBV28	.	TRBJ2-3	few	TGTGCCACCCCGGTTGGTGCGAGCACAGATACGCAGTATTTT	CATPVGASTDTQYF
TRBV30	.	TRBJ2-1	.	TGTGCCTGGAGTGTTAGGCAAGATGAGCAGTTCTTC	CAWSVRQDEQFF
TRBV2	.	TRBJ2-4	.	TGTGCCAGCGGGCAGCAAAGGTTTCGGAACATTCAGTACTTC	CASGQQRFRNIQYF
TRBV30	.	TRBJ2-2	.	TGTGCCTGGAGTTGGACTCCCGGCGGGGAGCTGTTTTTT	CAWSWTPGGELFF
TRBV5-6	.	TRBJ1-3	few	TGTGCCAGCAGCTTGGGGAGTTTTCCTGGAAACACCATATATTTT	CASSLGSFPGNTIYF
TRBV20-1	.	TRBJ2-1	.	TGCAGTGCTAGAGTCGGGATCGAGCAGTTCTTC	CSARVGIEQFF
TRBV11-2	TRBD2	TRBJ2-3	.	TGTGCCAGCAGCCCCCCGGGGGGAGATACGCAGTATTTT	CASSPPGGDTQYF
TRBV6-5	.	TRBJ1-5	.	TGTGCCAGCAGTGCGACGATCAATCAGCCCCAGCATTTT	CASSATINQPQHF
TRBV7-9	.	TRBJ1-2	medium-sized	TGTGCCAGCAGCCAATCCGCCGGGACATCGAGACCCCCTAACTATGGCTACACCTTC	CASSQSAGTSRPPNYGYTF
TRBV2	TRBD1	TRBJ1-5	few	TGTGCCAGCAGTGAAACGGACAGGGGGCGCTTCTTCGGTCAGCCCCAGCATTTT	CASSETDRGRFFGQPQHF
TRBV29-1	TRBD1	TRBJ2-6	.	TGCAGCGTGCTGGGACAGCCTCCGTCTGGGGCCAACGTCCTGACTTTC	CSVLGQPPSGANVLTF
TRBV27	.	TRBJ2-7	.	TGTGCCAGCAGTGACAGCTTATCCTACGAGCAGTACTTC	CASSDSLSYEQYF
TRBV29-1	.	TRBJ2-1	.	TGCAGCGTGACACGGAATGAGCAGTTCTTC	CSVTRNEQFF
TRBV28	TRBD2	TRBJ2-3	.	TGTGCCAGCAGCGGACTAGCAACGGATACGCAGTATTTT	CASSGLATDTQYF
TRBV7-9	.	TRBJ1-1	few	TGTGCCAGCAGCTTAGCCACAGGATGGCAAGCTTTCTTT	CASSLATGWQAFF
TRBV30	TRBD1	TRBJ2-1	.	TGTGCCTGGGGGACAGGGATAGACAATGAGCAGTTCTTC	CAWGTGIDNEQFF
TRBV11-2	TRBD1	TRBJ2-7	.	TGTGCCAGCAGCCCCCCCGGGACAGGGTACGAGCAGTACTTC	CASSPPGTGYEQYF
TRBV25-1	TRBD1	TRBJ1-1	.	TGTGCCAGCAGTGAAGGCAGGGGGCAGAACACTGAAGCTTTCTTT	CASSEGRGQNTEAFF
TRBV27	.	TRBJ2-7	.	TGTGCCAGCAGTTTGAGGGGCCTCACCGAGCAGTACTTC	CASSLRGLTEQYF
TRBV27	.	TRBJ2-4	few	TGTGCCAGCAGTTTCCCCGGGGAGAAAAACATTCAGTACTTC	CASSFPGEKNIQYF
TRBV6-6	.	TRBJ2-3	.	TGTGCCAGCAGTTACCCTGGGCCAGATACGCAGTATTTT	CASSYPGPDTQYF
TRBV4-3	.	TRBJ1-5	.	TGCGCCAGCAGCCAAGAGCCGGGGGGCCCTCAGCCCCAGCATTTT	CASSQEPGGPQPQHF
TRBV11-2	.	TRBJ2-7	.	TGTGCCAGCAGCTTAGGATCTAGCGAGCAGTACTTC	CASSLGSSEQYF
TRBV11-2	TRBD2	TRBJ2-3	few	TGTGCCAGCAGCTTAGTGACTAGCGTTGCAGATACGCAGTATTTT	CASSLVTSVADTQYF
TRBV29-1	TRBD1	TRBJ2-7	.	TGCAGCGTTGAGACAGGGAGCCCCTACGAGCAGTACTTC	CSVETGSPYEQYF
TRBV7-9	.	TRBJ2-1	few	TGTGCCAGCAGCTTAGAGGACAGACCTTCGGGGGAGCAGTTCTTC	CASSLEDRPSGEQFF
TRBV4-3	.	TRBJ1-6	.	TGCGCCAGCAGCTTGGAAAATTCACCCCTCCACTTT	CASSLENSPLHF
TRBV29-1	.	TRBJ2-6	few	TGCAGCGTTGAAGATTGGGGAACTGGGGCCAACGTCCTGACTTTC	CSVEDWGTGANVLTF